What follows is one TCR beta chain and its context. Ten or more counts support this clonotype. The antigen it binds to is not known. No base-level quality is on record; no much larger clone is a single base apart. TCR beta CDR3 regions were amplified from RNA transcripts. The first round of RT-PCR for the TCR CDR3 was performed with the HTBI primer set and the Qiagen OneStep RT-PCR kit. The libraries were constructed in a second round of multiplex PCR and then size-selected and purified. Sequencing of the libraries was done on an Illumina HiSeq2000 using paired-end 100 bp reads. Regarding the original processing steps: SOAPnuke was used to process the raw data, with reads discarded if the reads contained adapters or uncalled bases, had a mean Phred below 15, or lacked an exact constant-primer or identifier match. High-quality paired reads were merged using COPE v1.2.5, and each unique nucleotide sequence was defined as a clonotype. MiTCR v1.1 was used to align the clonotypes against IMGT TRBV, TRBD and TRBJ reference segments. The analysis was restricted to V-J combinations with a frequency above 0.0001, which together covered roughly 99% of the repertoires. The TCS score was defined as the ratio of F50 (clonal expansion) to E x V (chaos), calculated using BLOSUM62-based TCRdist between CDR3 peptides within each V-J. Welch's t-statistics and random forest reduced 500 to 650 V-J features to 13, which were used in a naive Bayes classifier (R e1071). TCRdb reworked the public reads: Q25 trimming with fastp, MiXCR clone assembly, productive beta chains retained. One record per CDR3 amino acid sequence lists the most common genes and DNA. The V and J calls reflect TCRdb's pipeline rather than the authors' work. The sample table lists 400,000 to 500,000 distinct CDR3 sequences, roughly 15% of them with a count of one. Of the sample, 13% falls within the top ten clones.

In the ophthalmopathy patients, disease was moderately to severely active, with a Clinical Activity Score of 3 or more, a NOSPECS grade of 4 or more, and a duration of less than 3 months. Exclusion was applied to patients with uncontrolled infections, other autoimmune diseases, pregnancy or lactation. Diagnoses relied on clinical symptoms, serum thyroxine and TRAb, thyroid ultrasound and orbital computed tomography. PBMCs were separated from around 9.1 ml of fresh peripheral blood using Ficoll-Paque density gradient centrifugation. Trizol reagent was used to extract total RNA, and RNA quality was then checked on an Agilent 2100 Bioanalyzer. The CDR3 holds 14 amino acids from the cysteine to the phenylalanine. The read is trimmed to its CDR3 DNA, 42 bases read in frame from base 1. The CDR1 and CDR2 encoded by the germline V gene are SGHRS and YFSETQ. V is clipped by 0 bases and J by 5 bases, and the sequence between their germline boundaries is 11 bases long.

The data belong to a study of T cells in Graves' hyperthyroidism and ophthalmopathy (dated 2019 in TCRdb). In terms of the full investigation: Peripheral blood samples were taken at initial diagnosis, before any treatment was given. TCR V-J signatures able to tell the groups apart were searched for in a discovery cohort of about a hundred patients, of whom over 40 had Graves' ophthalmopathy and under 65 had stable Graves' hyperthyroidism. Whether ophthalmopathy could be predicted prospectively was tested in an independent validation cohort made up of 18 to 20 hyperthyroidism patients plus 17 patients who later progressed to ophthalmopathy. According to the paper, TCR Vbeta CDR3 sequencing was carried out on over 130 peripheral blood samples, which came from about 45 ophthalmopathy, 75 or so hyperthyroidism and around 17 progressor patients. In six Graves' hyperthyroidism patients, the study also compared T-cell repertoires from thyroid tissue with T-cell repertoires from blood. For training and testing, the 100 or so patients in the discovery cohort were randomly divided in a 7:3 ratio. Following sampling, methimazole starting at 30 mg daily was given to hyperthyroidism patients, and high-dose intravenous methylprednisolone was given to ophthalmopathy patients.

Summary of the overall study and its limitations: Ophthalmopathy was separated from stable hyperthyroidism by a 13 V-J signature model, with 85% to 90% sensitivity and about 81% specificity obtained in cross-validation and 80%/75% obtained in testing. Sample size was not statistically predetermined, and investigators were not blinded to group allocation. During validation, the model predicted progression to ophthalmopathy a median of about 5.9 months ahead of onset, with 70.59% sensitivity and 72% to 80% specificity. Most expanded thyroid clonotypes (frequency above 0.001) were also found in blood, which suggests that blood repertoires may mirror thyroid immune responses.

The sequencing sample was made of blood. The clonotype originates from a man aged 18 to 35 with Graves' ophthalmopathy. The rearrangement combines TRBV5-1 with TRBJ2-5; matching of 6 bases hints at TRBD1 as the D gene. CDR3 loop: CASSLGTGKETQYF. The nucleotide sequence reads as follows: TGCGCCAGCAGCTTGGGAACAGGGAAGGAGACCCAGTACTTC.